The clone carrying this TCR beta chain was picked up many times. The junction and the germline gene differ at one end; a read error may be behind it. TCR beta CDR3 region amplification was performed from RNA transcripts. Primed by the HTBI set, a first-round RT-PCR was run on the TCR CDR3. TCRdb re-analysed the multiplex PCR reads in MiXCR, keeping a single row per CDR3 protein. This sample has nearly 600,000 distinct CDR3 sequences, with approximately 14% found just once. CDR1 is SGHTA and CDR2 is FQGNSA in the germline V gene. This CDR3 spans 15 amino acids. The data derive from a study of T cells in Graves' hyperthyroidism and ophthalmopathy.

The V call is TRBV7-2, the J call TRBJ2-1; 9 nucleotides line up with TRBD2. The source of this sequence is a woman aged 18-29 years with Graves' ophthalmopathy. The sequencing input was blood. The DNA of the CDR3 is TGTGCCAGCACCTTAGCGGGAGCCGACTACAATGAGCAGTTCTTC. Translation: CASTLAGADYNEQFF.